Following are 15 T cell receptor beta chains from one sample sequenced in a study of regulatory T cells in long-lasting Graves disease. Through Arm-PCR of CDR3 regions and iRepertoire HTBI primers, TCR beta libraries were built. One entry per CDR3 protein results from TCRdb running MiXCR on the multiplex PCR reads. The sample has about 610,000 distinct CDR3 sequences; about 16% are singletons. The time point denotes: newly diagnosed GD, antithyroid drugs for less than 3 months. From RNA extracted from PBMCs, the TCR library was made. The same sample was also studied in work on T cells in Graves' hyperthyroidism and ophthalmopathy.

The sequenced sample was peripheral blood mononuclear cells (PBMCs), obtained at new diagnosis, from a patient treated with antithyroid drugs. These receptors originate from a man younger than 30 with Graves disease.

The rearrangement links TRBV10-3 to TRBJ2-1; D not certain. Germline V gene data show CDR1 as ENHRY and CDR2 as SYGVKD. The CDR3 length is 13 residues. V was cut by 3 bases and J by 1 base, with 4 bases left in between. CDR3 amino acids: CAISDRSYNEQFF. The CDR3 DNA sequence: TGTGCCATCAGTGATAGATCCTACAATGAGCAGTTCTTC.

Of note for this clonotype: It may be a read error: a sequence one base away is much more abundant. The rearrangement joins TRBV18 to TRBJ1-2; a weak D match, TRBD1 (6 bases). Looked up from germline, CDR1 is KGHSH and CDR2 is LQKENI. CDR3 length: 16 amino acids. The CDR3 region is CAGSPGERIANYGYTF. The CDR3, as DNA: TGTGCCGGCTCACCAGGGGAACGGATAGCTAACTATGGCTACACCTTC.

This clonotype has ten or more counts. The V gene is TRBV28, the J gene TRBJ2-1; D ambiguous. The CDR3 is 11 residues long. V dropped 8 bases and J dropped 5 bases, with 7 bases sitting between them. The germline CDR1 and CDR2 sequences are MDHEN and SYDVKM. The CDR3 protein is CASAENNEQFF. CDR3 bases: TGTGCCAGCGCCGAAAACAATGAGCAGTTCTTC. The variable domain in full, with the rest retrieved from reference TRBV28 and TRBJ2-1, is DVKVTQSSRYLVKRTGEKVFLECVQDMDHENMFWYRQDPGLGLRLIYFSYDVKMKEKGDIPEGYSVSREKKERFSLILESASTNQTSMYLCASAENNEQFFGPGTRLTVL.

The chain is built from TRBV27 and TRBJ2-7; possibly TRBD1 or TRBD2 for D (7 bases each). The CDR3 spans 17 residues. In germline, CDR1 is MNHEY, CDR2 SMNVEV (reference sequence). Deletions cut 3 bases from V and 4 bases from J, with 22 bases between. This chain's CDR3 is CASSFSGRGGFVYEQYF. CDR3 bases: TGTGCCAGCAGTTTCTCGGGCAGGGGGGGTTTCGTGTACGAGCAGTACTTC.

The rearrangement joins TRBV5-4 to TRBJ2-5, with 12 bases fitting TRBD2. The trim removed 4 bases at V and 4 bases at J, leaving 2 bases unmatched. Germline CDR1 is SGHNT and CDR2 is YYREEE (reference sequence). The length of the CDR3 is 14 residues. The CDR3, as DNA: TGTGCCAGCAGCGGGGGACTAGCGGGAGAGACCCAGTACTTC. Protein sequence: CASSGGLAGETQYF.

This clonotype was observed many times. CDR3 region: CAISAGQSYVFF. In nucleotides, the CDR3 is TGTGCCATCTCAGCGGGACAGAGTTATGTGTTCTTC. The chain joins TRBV28 to TRBJ2-1; D might be TRBD1 or TRBD2, each matching 7 bases. Trimming removed 10 bases from V and 15 bases from J, with 22 bases in between. The germline gives CDR1 MDHEN, CDR2 SYDVKM. The CDR3 consists of 12 residues.

This clonotype was seen ten or more times. This rearrangement joins TRBV5-1 to TRBJ2-3; no clear D. V was cut by 4 bases and J by 1 base, with 13 bases left in between. This CDR3 has 15 residues. CDR1 SGHRS and CDR2 YFSETQ come from the germline V gene. CDR3 in amino acids: CASSVGPRGTDTQYF. CDR3 coding DNA: TGCGCCAGCAGCGTCGGACCGAGAGGCACAGATACGCAGTATTTT.

The chain carries TRBV14 and TRBJ2-2, with D possibly being TRBD1 (7 bases). The CDR3 extends over 16 amino acids. Germline CDR1 SGHDN, CDR2 FVKESK. Trimming stripped 4 bases from V and 5 bases from J, with 17 bases between. The CDR3, as DNA: TGTGCCAGCAGCCCAGCAGGGGGGCTCCGGACCGGGGAGCTGTTTTTT. This encodes CASSPAGGLRTGELFF.

The CDR3 loop is CASSGLAGGAGELFF. The CDR3 nucleotides are TGTGCCAGCAGTGGACTAGCGGGAGGGGCCGGGGAGCTGTTTTTT. The genes are TRBV27 and TRBJ2-2, with 15 bases identical to TRBD2. The CDR3 totals 15 residues. Unmatched junction bases numbered 1, after V lost 5 bases and J lost 6 bases. The germline V gene has CDR1 MNHEY and CDR2 SMNVEV (reference sequence).

This clonotype occurred a few times. In DNA, the CDR3 is TGCAGTGCCCGTAGACAGTCCAAAGGGAAAGATACGCAGTATTTT. Its translation is CSARRQSKGKDTQYF. The chain recombines TRBV20-1 with TRBJ2-3, with D perhaps matching TRBD1 (5 bases). Germline lookup yields CDR1 DFQATT and CDR2 SNEGSKA (reference sequence). There are 15 residues in the CDR3. The ends were cut back, 6 bases at V and 5 bases at J, with 21 bases in the middle.

This clonotype was counted a few times. The chain is built from TRBV6-5 and TRBJ2-2; D is uncertain. CDR1 is MNHEY and CDR2 is SVGAGI in the germline V gene. There are 13 residues in the CDR3. Trimming took off 4 bases at V and 6 bases at J, with 9 bases between the two ends. The CDR3 DNA sequence: TGTGCCAGCAGTTGGATCCTGGCCGGGGAGCTGTTTTTT. It encodes CASSWILAGELFF.

There are many counts of this clonotype. The chain joins TRBV20-1 to TRBJ1-1, with TRBD1 matching over 9 bases. The CDR3 contains 14 residues. Germline V gene data show CDR1 as DFQATT and CDR2 as SNEGSKA (reference sequence). V was clipped by 5 bases and J by 2 bases; unmatched bases: 6. The CDR3 protein is CSAQTGGVNTEAFF. CDR3 nucleotide sequence: TGCAGTGCTCAAACAGGGGGCGTAAACACTGAAGCTTTCTTT.

This clonotype was found many times. The chain joins TRBV6-1 to TRBJ1-1; 10 positions match TRBD1. The CDR3 totals 15 residues. Germline CDR1 reads MNHNS; CDR2 reads SASEGT. J was trimmed by 6 bases and V by 2 bases; bases with no gene match: 6. The CDR3 sequence is CASSEWTGGTSEAFF. CDR3 sequence (DNA): TGTGCCAGCAGTGAATGGACAGGGGGGACTTCTGAAGCTTTCTTT.

Only a few counts were recorded for this clonotype. The rearrangement links TRBV6-2 or TRBV6-3 to TRBJ2-1; 8 bases align to TRBD2. The CDR3 is made up of 17 amino acids. The V and J ends lost 7 bases and 0 bases, in that order; junction bases with no gene match: 11. The V gene's germline CDR1 is MNHEY and CDR2 SVGEGT. CDR3 sequence (DNA): TGTGCCAGCACTTTTGGAGACGGGACTAGCTCCTACAATGAGCAGTTCTTC. Translated, it gives CASTFGDGTSSYNEQFF.

This clonotype came up many times. The gene calls are TRBV11-2 and TRBJ2-2; the D is unclear. The V end lost 3 bases, the J end lost 2 bases, and 10 bases lay between the germline ends. The CDR3 covers 15 residues. CDR1 and CDR2 from the germline V gene are SGHAT and FQNNGV. The DNA for the CDR3 is TGTGCCAGCAGCTTCATCGGTTTCAACACCGGGGAGCTGTTTTTT. It encodes CASSFIGFNTGELFF.